This TCR beta chain was identified in a study of cytomegalovirus exposure and HLA in healthy donors. This PCR relied on a set of 60 Vbeta primers and 13 Jbeta primers. Sequencing used immunoSEQ multiplex PCR; TCRdb keeps in-frame clones, though not all of them. The sample includes about 140,000 clones, roughly 76% seen only once; the top ten take about 1.2%. Points on this clone: Its target is not known.

From germline, CDR1 is SNHLY and CDR2 FYNNEI. Trimming left V 4 bases short and J 5 bases short, with 12 bases between. The CDR3 is 13 residues long. Study results and limitations: CMV antigen specificity of a few CMV-associated chains was confirmed in vitro. HLA restriction was apparent for most CMV-associated TCR beta chains in a later analysis.

The V and J genes are TRBV2 and TRBJ2-7; TRBD1 is a possible D gene (5 bases). The receptor was derived from a female donor in good health and CMV-seronegative. Material for sequencing was PBMCs. The CDR3: CASSVGGANEQYF. The CDR3 DNA is TGTGCCAGCAGTGTTGGTGGGGCGAACGAGCAGTACTTC. Full variable domain (outside the CDR3, taken from reference TRBV2 and TRBJ2-7): EPEVTQTPSHQVTQMGQEVILRCVPISNHLYFYWYRQILGQKVEFLVSFYNNEISEKSEIFDDQFSVERPDGSNFTLKIRSTKLEDSAMYFCASSVGGANEQYFGPGTRLTVT.